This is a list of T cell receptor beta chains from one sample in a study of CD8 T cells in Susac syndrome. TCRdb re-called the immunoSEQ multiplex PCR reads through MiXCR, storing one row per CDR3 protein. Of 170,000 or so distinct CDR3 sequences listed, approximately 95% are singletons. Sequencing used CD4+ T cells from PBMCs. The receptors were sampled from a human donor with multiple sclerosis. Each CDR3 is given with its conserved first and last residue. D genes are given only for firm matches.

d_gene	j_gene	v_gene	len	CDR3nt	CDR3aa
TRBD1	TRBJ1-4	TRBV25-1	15	TGTGCCAGCAGTGAACCCGGACAGGGGAATGAAAAACTGTTTTTT	CASSEPGQGNEKLFF
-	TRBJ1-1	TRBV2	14	TGTGCCAGCAGCGTTTTGCAGGATTGGACTGAAGCTTTCTTT	CASSVLQDWTEAFF
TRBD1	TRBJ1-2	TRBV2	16	TGTGCCAGCAGTCCACGCGGGACAGGGGTTCTCTATGGCTACACCTTC	CASSPRGTGVLYGYTF
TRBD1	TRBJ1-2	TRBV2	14	TGTGCCAGCAGCCAACGACAGGGGGCGAAGGGCTACACCTTC	CASSQRQGAKGYTF
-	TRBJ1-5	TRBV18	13	TGTGCCAGCTCACGAGGGAACAATCAGCCCCAGCATTTT	CASSRGNNQPQHF
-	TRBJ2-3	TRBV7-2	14	TGTGCCAGCAGCTTAGTACGAGGGTTGGATACGCAGTATTTT	CASSLVRGLDTQYF
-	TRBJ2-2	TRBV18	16	TGTGCCAGCTCACCGAGACAGCTCGCGAACACCGGGGAGCTGTTTTTT	CASSPRQLANTGELFF
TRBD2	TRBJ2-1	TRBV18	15	TGTGCCAGCTCACTAAGAGATGTTAGCGGGAGGGTCCAGTTCTTC	CASSLRDVSGRVQFF
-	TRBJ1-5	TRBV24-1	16	TGTGCCACCAGTGATCACCGGGACGGTAGCAATCAGCCCCAGCATTTT	CATSDHRDGSNQPQHF
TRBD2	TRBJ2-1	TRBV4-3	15	TGCGCCAGCAGCCAAGCCGCGGGAGCCTACAATGAGCAGTTCTTC	CASSQAAGAYNEQFF
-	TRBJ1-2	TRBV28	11	TGTGCCAGCAGTGTAGAAGGAGGCTACACCTTC	CASSVEGGYTF
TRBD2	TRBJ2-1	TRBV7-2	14	TGTGCCAGCAGCTCTGGCGGGAGAAGGAATGAGCAGTTCTTC	CASSSGGRRNEQFF